A selection of T cell receptor beta chains follows, all from one sample in a study of cytomegalovirus exposure and HLA in healthy donors. Clones were sequenced by immunoSEQ multiplex PCR, and TCRdb holds only the in-frame ones, with some missing. Found here are over 90,000 clones, under 85% of them singletons; the top ten hold around 3.1%. Sequenced sample: PBMCs. The source of these receptors is a female donor in good health and CMV-seropositive. Each CDR3 is given with its conserved first and last residue. A D gene is named only where the DNA matches it firmly. Part of the rows lack a size; the others show once, few, many or a class for expanded clones.

clone_size	v_call	j_call	d_call	cdr3_aa	cdr3_nt
few	TRBV6-1	TRBJ1-1	TRBD1	CASSERTGTEAFF	TGTGCCAGCAGTGAAAGGACAGGGACCGAAGCTTTCTTT
NA	TRBV2	TRBJ2-5	TRBD1	CASTFRTGGAGETQYF	TGTGCCAGCACCTTCCGGACAGGGGGCGCGGGGGAGACCCAGTACTTC
NA	TRBV6-5	TRBJ1-3	NA	CASILHASGNTIYF	TGTGCCAGCATATTACATGCCTCTGGAAACACCATATATTTT
NA	TRBV19	TRBJ2-7	NA	CASSTRPGHYEQYF	TGTGCCAGTAGCACCCGGCCAGGACACTACGAGCAGTACTTC
NA	TRBV11-2	TRBJ2-5	NA	CASSTNGETQYF	TGTGCCAGCAGCACCAACGGGGAGACCCAGTACTTC
NA	TRBV28	TRBJ1-6	NA	CASYSPNSPLHF	TGTGCATCCTATAGCCCAAATTCACCCCTCCACTTT
NA	TRBV27	TRBJ2-5	NA	CASSFRGTAPETQYF	TGTGCCAGCAGTTTTAGGGGGACCGCCCCTGAGACCCAGTACTTC
few	TRBV6-5	TRBJ1-1	NA	CASSYYSGSINTEAFF	TGTGCCAGCAGTTACTATTCCGGGTCAATTAACACTGAAGCTTTCTTT
NA	TRBV7-2	TRBJ2-3	NA	CASSRSRSTDTQYF	TGTGCCAGCAGCCGTTCCCGGAGCACAGATACGCAGTATTTT
NA	TRBV5-4	TRBJ2-3	TRBD1	CASKLTGAADTQYF	TGTGCCAGCAAGTTGACAGGGGCGGCAGATACGCAGTATTTT
NA	TRBV5-1	TRBJ1-1	NA	CASSYLQVSWEAEAFF	TGCGCCAGCAGCTACCTACAGGTATCTTGGGAGGCTGAAGCTTTCTTT
NA	TRBV7-2	TRBJ2-7	TRBD2	CASSSLSSGRYYEQYF	TGTGCCAGCAGCAGCCTGTCCAGCGGGAGGTACTACGAGCAGTACTTC
few	TRBV9	TRBJ1-2	TRBD1	CASSAISGQGVNGYTF	TGTGCCAGCAGCGCCATATCGGGACAGGGGGTCAATGGCTACACCTTC